This TCR beta chain was identified in a study of technical replicates of blood from a few donors. Here immunoSEQ multiplex PCR was the method, and the copy in TCRdb shows in-frame clones only, minus some. The data hold about 68,000 clones, with under 98% observed a single time. The CDR3 consists of 16 residues. V lost 1 base, J lost 2 bases, and 14 bases lay in between. Germline loops: CDR1 MNHNS, CDR2 SASEGT. Sequencing was performed on T cells isolated from PBMCs. The TCR comes from a human donor in good health. The V and J genes are TRBV6-1 and TRBJ1-1; D not certain. The CDR3 DNA is TGTGCCAGCAGTGAAGTTGGTCGACTCGGTAACACTGAAGCTTTCTTT. Amino acid sequence: CASSEVGRLGNTEAFF.